This T cell receptor beta chain was observed in a study of blood T cell repertoires in COVID-19. The junction had 10 bases not matched to a gene; V was cut back by 10 bases and J by 5 bases. The CDR3 consists of 13 residues. Germline assignment: CDR1 LNHDA and CDR2 SQIVND (reference sequence). Clones were sequenced by immunoSEQ multiplex PCR, and TCRdb holds only the in-frame ones, with some missing. Of 95,000 to 150,000 clones listed, about 90% are singletons. Source material: peripheral blood. The receptor was derived from a woman between 45 and 60 years old with active or convalescent COVID-19. V usage is TRBV19 and J usage is TRBJ1-1, with 7 bases identical to TRBD1. CDR3 bases: TGTGCCACTGAAGGGGGCGCGGGTACTGAAGCTTTCTTT. Translating it yields CATEGGAGTEAFF.